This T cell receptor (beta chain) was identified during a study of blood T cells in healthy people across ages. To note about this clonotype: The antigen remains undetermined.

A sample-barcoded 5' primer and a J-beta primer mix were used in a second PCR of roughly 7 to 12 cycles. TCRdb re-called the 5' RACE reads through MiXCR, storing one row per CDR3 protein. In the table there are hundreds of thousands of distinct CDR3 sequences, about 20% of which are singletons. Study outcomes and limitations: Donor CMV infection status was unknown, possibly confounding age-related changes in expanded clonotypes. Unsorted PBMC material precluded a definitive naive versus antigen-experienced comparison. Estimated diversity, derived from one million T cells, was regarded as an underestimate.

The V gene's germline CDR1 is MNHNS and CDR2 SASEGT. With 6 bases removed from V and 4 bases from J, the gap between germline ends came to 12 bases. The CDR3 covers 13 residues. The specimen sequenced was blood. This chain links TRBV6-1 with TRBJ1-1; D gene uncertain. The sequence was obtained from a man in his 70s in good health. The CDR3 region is CASREDPGTEAFF. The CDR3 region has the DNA TGTGCCAGCAGGGAGGACCCTGGCACTGAAGCTTTCTTT.